This T cell receptor (beta chain) was observed in a study of T cells after yellow fever vaccination. Using its own MiXCR run on the 5' RACE reads, TCRdb lists one record per CDR3 protein. This table has hundreds of thousands of distinct CDR3 sequences, 3.6% appearing once. Deletions cut 7 bases from V and 8 bases from J, with 22 bases between. The V gene's germline CDR1 is SGHNT and CDR2 YYREEE (reference sequence). The CDR3 is 15 residues long. The chain is built from TRBV5-4 and TRBJ2-1; possibly TRBD1 or TRBD2 for D (6 bases each). The source of this sequence is a man younger than 35 who received the YFV17D yellow fever vaccine. This specimen consisted of PBMCs, obtained on the day of the yellow fever booster vaccination. The CDR3 nucleotides read TGTGCCAGCGGCCGCAGGGGAGGTGTTCTCCATGAGCAGTTCTTC. Amino acids: CASGRRGGVLHEQFF.